The 3 T cell receptor beta chains below come from one sample, sequenced in a study of CD8 T cells in ankylosing spondylitis (dated by TCRdb to the late 2010s). Library construction relied on 5' RACE. The sequencer was an Illumina HiSeq 2500. TCRdb handled the public reads itself, with Q25 trimming in fastp and clone calling in MiXCR, and kept productive beta chains. Each record represents a unique CDR3 protein, reported with the most common genes and DNA among its rows. This sample gives 250,000 or so distinct CDR3 sequences in total; 20% to 30% of them show up just once. The biggest ten clones account for 0.5% to 0.65% of the sample. Sequencing input: blood, either unsorted or a sorted T cell fraction (not recorded which). The receptors here all came from a male donor with ankylosing spondylitis or in good health (not recorded which).

This clonotype was seen at least ten times. The chain uses TRBV7-2 and TRBJ2-7; D is perhaps TRBD2 (6 bases). This CDR3 is built from 14 residues. V shed 5 bases and J shed 3 bases, with 14 bases lying between them. Per the germline V gene, CDR1 is SGHTA and CDR2 is FQGNSA. CDR3 sequence: CASSTSGDVYEQYF. In DNA, the CDR3 is TGTGCCAGCAGCACTTCGGGAGACGTCTACGAGCAGTACTTC.

The gene calls are TRBV12-3 or TRBV12-4 and TRBJ2-3; tentative D call: TRBD2 (6 bases). V shed 6 bases and J shed 8 bases, with 21 bases lying between them. The CDR3 length is 15 residues. CDR3 residues: CASSDRAGKRGTQYF. The CDR3, as DNA: TGTGCCAGCAGCGACCGGGCGGGGAAACGAGGTACGCAGTATTTT.

The table lists this clonotype with many counts. The CDR3 coding sequence is TGTGCCAGCAGTGCGGGCGTACAGGAGAGAAACACCGGGGAGCTGTTTTTT. This codes for CASSAGVQERNTGELFF. The chain couples TRBV6-2 or TRBV6-3 to TRBJ2-2; tentatively, D is TRBD1 or TRBD2 (5 bases each). V lost 5 bases and J lost 2, with 18 bases in between. Germline V gives CDR1 MNHEY, CDR2 SVGEGT. This CDR3 contains 17 residues.